The entry that follows covers one T cell receptor (beta chain) sequence. This sample is drawn from a study of CD8 T cells in Susac syndrome. Each Susac syndrome patient had definite or probable disease by recently defined criteria. Purification of the CD8+ and CD4+ T cells relied on negative isolation, and TEMRA cells underwent FACS enrichment. V shed 6 bases and J shed 4 bases, with 16 bases lying between them. The CDR3 spans 15 residues. Germline V gene sequence: CDR1 SEHNR, CDR2 FQNEAQ (reference sequence). It was with random hexamers that 0.5 to 1 ug RNA was reverse transcribed. immunoSEQ multiplex PCR amplified TCR beta CDR3 across 54 Vbeta, 13 Jbeta. MiXCR, applied by TCRdb to the immunoSEQ multiplex PCR reads, yields one record per CDR3 protein. The table shows roughly 190,000 distinct CDR3 sequences, with over 90% occurring only once.

The chain links TRBV7-9 to TRBJ1-5; D unclear. Material for sequencing was CD8+ T cells from PBMCs. The TCR sequence derives from a human donor with Susac syndrome. Written as DNA, the CDR3 is TGTGCCAGCAGTTCGACCCGGACGGCAAATCAGCCCCAGCATTTT. Translated: CASSSTRTANQPQHF.